These 30 T cell receptor beta chains originate from one sample sequenced in a study of control samples from healthy donors and cancer patients. Profiled with immunoSEQ multiplex PCR; TCRdb holds only in-frame clones, not every one. The sample contains some 89,000 clones, about 84% of which appear only once. The sample taken for sequencing was blood. The receptor source for this set is a woman aged 40 to 55 in good health.

This chain links TRBV24-1 with TRBJ2-3; D call uncertain. The CDR3 contains 14 residues. V shed 2 bases and J shed 4 bases, with 9 bases lying between them. In germline, CDR1 is KGHDR, CDR2 SFDVKD. CDR3 DNA: TGTGCCACCAGTGATTCCCACTATCCAGATACGCAGTATTTT. This gives the protein CATSDSHYPDTQYF.

This chain joins TRBV2 and TRBJ1-1, with no clear D. CDR1 and CDR2 (germline): SNHLY, FYNNEI. Trimming removed 7 bases at V and 0 bases at J, with 9 bases between. The CDR3 covers 13 residues. CDR3 in DNA: TGTGCCAGCACCCAGGTCATGAACACTGAAGCTTTCTTT. It codes for CASTQVMNTEAFF. The full variable domain, in which reference TRBV2 and TRBJ1-1 provide the parts outside the CDR3, is EPEVTQTPSHQVTQMGQEVILRCVPISNHLYFYWYRQILGQKVEFLVSFYNNEISEKSEIFDDQFSVERPDGSNFTLKIRSTKLEDSAMYFCASTQVMNTEAFFGQGTRLTVV.

The chain links TRBV15 to TRBJ2-2; D uncertain. Germline-derived CDR1 and CDR2 are LNHNV and YYDKDF (reference sequence). This CDR3 is built from 13 residues. V lost 11 bases to trimming and J lost 7 bases, with 17 bases between them. The CDR3 reads CASAQESHGELFF. CDR3 coding DNA: TGTGCCTCGGCGCAGGAATCCCACGGGGAGCTGTTTTTT.

The chain carries TRBV7-9 and TRBJ1-1; D might be TRBD1 (6 bases). This CDR3 has 15 amino acids. From germline, CDR1 is SEHNR and CDR2 FQNEAQ (reference sequence). Between the trimmed V and J ends, which lost 3 bases and 4 bases, there was a span of 15 bases. For the CDR3, the DNA is TGTGCCAGCAGCTTCCTTACTTCAGGGGCCACTGAAGCTTTCTTT. Encoded protein: CASSFLTSGATEAFF.

For this clone: Other DNA sequences in the same sample also yield this CDR3. The chain couples TRBV30 to TRBJ1-5; TRBD1 might be the D (6 bases). Trimming took off 0 bases at V and 4 bases at J, with 7 bases between the two ends. The CDR3 runs to 13 residues. The germline gives CDR1 GTSNPN, CDR2 SVGIG (reference sequence). DNA of the CDR3: TGTGCCTGGAGTGTACAGGGAAATCAGCCCCAGCATTTT. It translates to CAWSVQGNQPQHF.

The chain employs TRBV10-1 and TRBJ2-7, with 10 bases that match TRBD2. The ends lost 4 bases at V and 5 bases at J; junction bases unmatched: 5. This CDR3 has 14 residues. Germline-derived CDR1 and CDR2 are WNHNN and SYGVQD (reference sequence). CDR3 DNA: TGCGCCAGCAGTGCAAGCGGGGGGGCCCACGAGCAGTACTTC. Its translation is CASSASGGAHEQYF.

This rearrangement joins TRBV30 to TRBJ1-4, with D possibly matching TRBD1 (5 bases). The CDR3 is 13 residues long. Trimming stripped 3 bases from V and 2 bases from J, with 7 bases between. In germline, CDR1 is GTSNPN, CDR2 SVGIG (reference sequence). The CDR3 loop reads CAWRQATNEKLFF. CDR3 nucleotide sequence: TGTGCCTGGAGACAGGCGACTAATGAAAAACTGTTTTTT.

The chain is built from TRBV24-1 and TRBJ2-2; D is unclear. Trimming shortened V by 2 bases and J by 1 base, and 13 bases separated the two germline ends. The CDR3 is 17 residues long. Looked up from germline, CDR1 is KGHDR and CDR2 is SFDVKD. CDR3 protein: CATSDSRRKKNTGELFF. The CDR3 nucleotides are TGTGCCACCAGTGATTCCCGACGGAAAAAGAACACCGGGGAGCTGTTTTTT.

The chain has TRBV9 and TRBJ1-1; D uncertain. Germline CDR1 and CDR2: SGDLS and YYNGEE. The CDR3 has 12 amino acids. The V end lost 0 bases, the J end lost 5 bases, and 5 bases lay between the germline ends. Here the CDR3 reads CASSVAGTEAFF. CDR3 DNA sequence: TGTGCCAGCAGCGTAGCAGGAACTGAAGCTTTCTTT.

A word on this clone: An end of the junction does not agree with germline; a read error may underlie this. The chain recombines TRBV7-2 with TRBJ1-1; D remains unclear. CDR3 length: 14 amino acids. Germline loops: CDR1 SGHTA, CDR2 FQGNSA. This CDR3 reads CASSLGMQSSEAFF. The CDR3 region has the DNA TGTGCCAGCAGTTTAGGGATGCAGAGTTCTGAAGCTTTCTTT. The complete variable domain, with remaining parts taken from reference TRBV7-2 and TRBJ1-1, reads GAGVSQSPSNKVTEKGKDVELRCDPISGHTALYWYRQSLGQGLEFLIYFQGNSAPDKSGLPSDRFSAERTGGSVSTLTIQRTQQEDSAVYLCASSLGMQSSEAFFGQGTRLTVV.

This chain joins TRBV14 and TRBJ2-1; TRBD2 matches at 13 bases. V lost 6 bases to trimming and J lost 4 bases; unmatched junction nucleotides: 3. The CDR3 extends over 15 amino acids. From germline, CDR1 is SGHDN and CDR2 FVKESK. The CDR3 nucleotides are TGTGCCAGCAGTCAACTAGCGGGGGGGTACAATGAGCAGTTCTTC. It translates to CASSQLAGGYNEQFF.

The CDR3 DNA reads as TGTGCCAGCAGTGTGGTGGGCGCGACTAATGAAAAACTGTTTTTT. Protein product: CASSVVGATNEKLFF. V is TRBV2 and J is TRBJ1-4, with D uncertain. In germline, CDR1 is SNHLY, CDR2 FYNNEI. The V gene lost 4 bases and the J gene lost 2 bases, with 11 bases spanning the gap. The CDR3 has 15 residues.

The chain employs TRBV25-1 and TRBJ1-6; D not certain. In germline, CDR1 is MGHDK, CDR2 SYGVNS. This CDR3 spans 15 amino acids. V dropped 3 bases and J dropped 3 bases, with 9 bases sitting between them. CDR3 sequence: CASSDGVLYNSPLHF. The CDR3, as DNA: TGTGCCAGCAGTGATGGGGTCCTCTATAATTCACCCCTCCACTTT.

V gene TRBV11-3 combines with J gene TRBJ1-2; the D gene is possibly TRBD1 (5 bases). Germline CDR1 is SGHNT and CDR2 is YENEEA. This CDR3 has 12 residues. V was trimmed by 0 bases and J by 8 bases, leaving 7 bases between them. This CDR3 reads CASSLDEGGYTF. The CDR3 DNA reads as TGTGCCAGCAGCTTAGATGAGGGGGGCTACACCTTC.

The V call is TRBV11-3, the J call TRBJ1-1; no definite D call. Germline CDR1 is SGHNT and CDR2 is YENEEA. This CDR3 has 16 amino acids. Trimming cost V 5 bases and J 5 bases, with 21 bases left between them. This CDR3 is CASSTYISGGGTEAFF. In DNA, the CDR3 is TGTGCCAGCAGCACATACATTAGTGGAGGAGGGACTGAAGCTTTCTTT. Supplemented by reference TRBV11-3 and TRBJ1-1, the full variable domain reads EAGVVQSPRYKIIEKKQPVAFWCNPISGHNTLYWYLQNLGQGPELLIRYENEEAVDDSQLPKDRFSAERLKGVDSTLKIQPAELGDSAVYLCASSTYISGGGTEAFFGQGTRLTVV.

This clone was detected only a few times. The chain has TRBV6-5 and TRBJ1-2; D is undetermined. This CDR3 is 15 amino acids long. The V and J ends lost 5 bases and 1 base respectively, with 14 bases between them. The germline gives CDR1 MNHEY, CDR2 SVGAGI. The CDR3 loop reads CASSQLRPSNYGYTF. As DNA, the CDR3 is TGTGCCAGCAGTCAACTCAGGCCCAGTAACTATGGCTACACCTTC.

The V and J genes are TRBV15 and TRBJ2-5; no clear D. This CDR3 region has 14 residues. The V end was cut by 0 bases, the J end by 1 base, with 6 bases between. Germline V gene sequence: CDR1 LNHNV, CDR2 YYDKDF (reference sequence). The DNA of the CDR3 is TGTGCCACCAGCAGAGAGGGAATCCAAGAGACCCAGTACTTC. Translation gives CATSREGIQETQYF.

This clone was counted a few times. Other DNA sequences within the sample encode an identical CDR3. The CDR3 DNA follows: TGCGCCAGCAGCTTGGGCGGTGCAACTAATGAAAAACTGTTTTTT. This encodes CASSLGGATNEKLFF. This chain joins TRBV5-1 and TRBJ1-4; D is uncertain. Per germline, CDR1 SGHRS and CDR2 YFSETQ. V lost 0 bases and J 0 bases, leaving 6 bases between the germline ends. The CDR3 sequence is 15 residues long.

This chain connects TRBV19 to TRBJ2-1; D not certain. Germline assignment: CDR1 LNHDA and CDR2 SQIVND (reference sequence). V was trimmed by 1 base and J by 6 bases, leaving 7 bases between them. This CDR3 contains 13 residues. CDR3 region: CASSIVFPNEQFF. The CDR3 coding sequence is TGTGCCAGTAGTATAGTTTTTCCCAATGAGCAGTTCTTC.

The DNA of the CDR3 is TGTGCCAGCAACCCGGGGGGCCCGGGGGATGAGCAGTTCTTC. Its translation is CASNPGGPGDEQFF. This chain connects TRBV5-4 to TRBJ2-1, with a weak D call TRBD2 (7 bases). CDR3 length: 14 amino acids. The V end was cut by 6 bases, the J end by 8 bases, with 18 bases between. The germline V gene has CDR1 SGHNT and CDR2 YYREEE (reference sequence). Full variable domain (outside the CDR3, taken from reference TRBV5-4 and TRBJ2-1): ETGVTQSPTHLIKTRGQQVTLRCSSQSGHNTVSWYQQALGQGPQFIFQYYREEENGRGNFPPRFSGLQFPNYSSELNVNALELDDSALYLCASNPGGPGDEQFFGPGTRLTVL.

V and J are TRBV7-2 and TRBJ2-6; D possibly uses TRBD1 or TRBD2 (5 bases each). This CDR3 has 12 residues. Trimming removed 8 bases at V and 4 bases at J, with 6 bases between. CDR1 is SGHTA and CDR2 is FQGNSA in the germline V gene. The CDR3 DNA follows: TGTGCCAGCGGGACCGGGGCCAACGTCCTGACTTTC. Residues: CASGTGANVLTF.

The J gene is TRBJ1-2, the V gene TRBV6-6; possible D gene TRBD1, 5 bases. V was cut by 4 bases and J by 4 bases, with 10 bases left in between. In germline, CDR1 is MNHNY, CDR2 SVGAGI (reference sequence). CDR3 length: 13 amino acids. This CDR3 reads CASSWSRAYGYTF. In DNA, the CDR3 is TGTGCCAGCAGTTGGTCCAGGGCCTATGGCTACACCTTC.

The genes are TRBV7-2 and TRBJ2-2, with TRBD1 matching 8 bases. Germline CDR1 reads SGHTA; CDR2 reads FQGNSA. This CDR3 is 14 amino acids long. V lost 1 base, J lost 13 bases, and 8 bases stayed unmatched. For the CDR3, the DNA is TGTGCCAGCAGCTTAGGAGACAGGGGACGGGGGCTGTTTTTT. Translating it yields CASSLGDRGRGLFF.

The chain uses TRBV7-8 and TRBJ1-1; TRBD1 aligns across 9 bases. CDR3 size: 17 residues. The trim removed 0 bases at V and 5 bases at J, leaving 10 bases unmatched. Germline values: CDR1 SGHVS, CDR2 FQNEAQ. The CDR3 sequence is CASSLASDTGGVTEAFF. In DNA, the CDR3 is TGTGCCAGCAGCTTAGCTTCCGATACAGGGGGCGTAACTGAAGCTTTCTTT.

The CDR3 region is CASSESFQPQHF. The DNA of the CDR3 is TGCGCCAGCAGTGAGTCCTTTCAGCCCCAGCATTTT. The chain recombines TRBV10-1 with TRBJ1-5; D unresolved. The CDR3 totals 12 residues. Germline V gives CDR1 WNHNN, CDR2 SYGVQD (reference sequence). Between the trimmed V and J ends, which lost 0 bases and 6 bases, there was a span of 3 bases.

This CDR3 reads CAWSVRGLGGGEKGAFF. The CDR3 DNA follows: TGTGCCTGGAGTGTACGGGGGCTGGGGGGTGGCGAGAAAGGAGCTTTCTTT. The chain joins TRBV30 to TRBJ1-1; weak D call: TRBD1 (6 bases). V lost 0 bases and J 10 bases, leaving 27 bases between the germline ends. Germline CDR1 is GTSNPN and CDR2 is SVGIG (reference sequence). This CDR3 has 17 residues.

The chain links TRBV28 to TRBJ1-2, with 9 bases identical to TRBD1. The CDR3 runs to 16 residues. Germline lookup yields CDR1 MDHEN and CDR2 SYDVKM. J was trimmed by 4 bases and V by 6 bases; bases with no gene match: 12. The CDR3 protein is CASRPLQGAIGYGYTF. For the CDR3, the DNA is TGTGCCAGCAGACCATTACAGGGGGCCATCGGCTATGGCTACACCTTC.

The rearrangement links TRBV21-1 to TRBJ1-2. TRBV21-1 is labeled a pseudogene. This CDR3 is 12 amino acids long. The CDR3 sequence: CASSSPNYGYTF. CDR3 coding DNA: TGTGCCAGCAGCAGCCCCAACTATGGCTACACCTTC.

The rearrangement uses TRBV10-1 and TRBJ2-5; TRBD1 is a possible D gene (6 bases). CDR3 size: 13 residues. With 2 bases removed from V and 5 bases from J, the gap between germline ends came to 9 bases. In germline, CDR1 is WNHNN, CDR2 SYGVQD (reference sequence). The CDR3 nucleotides read TGCGCCAGCAGTGAGGGGGGCCGGGAGACCCAGTACTTC. Protein sequence: CASSEGGRETQYF.

The CDR3 loop is CASSLTSNTEAFF. As DNA, the CDR3 is TGTGCCAGCAGCCTGACATCGAACACTGAAGCTTTCTTT. V and J are TRBV9 and TRBJ1-1, with D hard to call. Germline V lookup: CDR1 SGDLS, CDR2 YYNGEE. This CDR3 has 13 amino acids. Trimming removed 4 bases from V and 1 base from J, with 8 bases in between.